This TCR beta chain stems from a study of T cells in Graves' hyperthyroidism and ophthalmopathy. Findings and caveats of the study: Most clonotypes that expanded in the thyroid above 0.001 also showed up in blood. The authors' 13 V-J model separated ophthalmopathy from stable hyperthyroidism. The model's output predicted ophthalmopathy at a median of about 6.5 months prior to onset.

Per the germline V gene, CDR1 is SEHNR and CDR2 is FQNEAQ (reference sequence). The CDR3 is made up of 16 amino acids. Exclusions: uncontrolled infection, other autoimmune disease, pregnancy, lactation. With respect to this clonotype: Its specificity is not known. Its ends do not fully match the called genes, so a read error is possible.

The CDR3 regions of TCR beta were amplified from RNA transcripts. The HTBI set primed first-round TCR CDR3 RT-PCR. TCRdb itself ran the multiplex PCR reads through MiXCR, one entry per CDR3 protein. The sample includes more than 550,000 distinct CDR3 sequences, less than 45% seen only once; the top ten take less than 9%. This clonotype was obtained from an adult man with Graves' disease, either hyperthyroidism or ophthalmopathy (not recorded which). V and J are TRBV7-9 and TRBJ2-7; 9 nucleotides align to TRBD1. The material sequenced was peripheral blood or thyroid tissue (not recorded which). The CDR3 DNA is TGTGCTAGCAGCTTAGACCCGGGGACAGGGAACTACGAGCAGTACTTC. Its protein is CASSLDPGTGNYEQYF.